Listed below are T cell receptor beta chains from one sample, sequenced in a study of regulatory T cells in long-lasting Graves disease. Each CDR3 protein is one row after TCRdb ran MiXCR on the multiplex PCR reads. The table shows about 610,000 distinct CDR3 sequences, with roughly a sixth occurring only once. The same specimen was also included in a second study, on T cells in Graves' hyperthyroidism and ophthalmopathy.

The sample was peripheral blood mononuclear cells (PBMCs), taken at new diagnosis, from a patient treated with antithyroid drugs. All receptors derive from a man aged 18 to 35 with Graves disease. Each CDR3 is given without its conserved first and last residue. The order of the fields is V gene, J gene, CDR3 protein.

TRBV5-1,TRBJ1-2,ASSLDQGGGYT
TRBV29-1,TRBJ2-3,SAGTSGMTDTQY
TRBV20-1,TRBJ1-2,SAEARVWGYT
TRBV6-5,TRBJ1-6,ASRSGRANSPLH
TRBV7-2,TRBJ1-1,ASSLGDRTNTEAF
TRBV20-1,TRBJ1-5,SAREGGSNQPQH
TRBV19,TRBJ2-3,ASRSQGDPDTQY
TRBV7-9,TRBJ2-7,ASSPTSEYEQY
TRBV7-9,TRBJ2-7,ASSSPTAPYEQY
TRBV28,TRBJ2-1,ASSLSSGAPPYNEQF
TRBV7-9,TRBJ1-2,ASSTTGKGYT
TRBV3-1,TRBJ2-1,ASSQDGRPPYNEQF
TRBV19,TRBJ2-7,ASSIPPGEQY
TRBV5-1,TRBJ2-7,ASSPRTGSGEQY
TRBV7-6,TRBJ2-3,ASSLRLAGVLTSTDTQY
TRBV5-1,TRBJ2-2,ASSETSGRPAGELF
TRBV28,TRBJ1-2,ASSTGVPGGYGYT
TRBV4-1,TRBJ2-1,ASSPGLAPFNEQF
TRBV5-4,TRBJ1-4,ASSSLAEDNEKLF
TRBV12-3/TRBV12-4,TRBJ2-7,ASSLKGAGQAYEQY
TRBV3-1,TRBJ2-3,ASSQDSRLGTQY
TRBV7-9,TRBJ2-7,ASSGPLSAPMSYEQY
TRBV6-2/TRBV6-3,TRBJ1-1,ASSEPPGVGTRTEAF
TRBV27,TRBJ2-5,ASSFRPPSGSVETQY
TRBV28,TRBJ2-5,ASRWTEETQY
TRBV7-2,TRBJ1-5,ASSLGLGGLNQPQH
TRBV28,TRBJ2-7,ASSLLGGEQY
TRBV7-9,TRBJ1-5,ASSPAGGASEQPQH
TRBV11-2,TRBJ2-3,ASSTPEGYTDTQY
TRBV3-1,TRBJ2-3,ASSLGLEAGTQY
TRBV27,TRBJ2-3,ASSSGQGLTDTQY
TRBV2,TRBJ2-1,ASSEWVSNEQF
TRBV12-3/TRBV12-4,TRBJ2-1,ASSFPVTH
TRBV3-1,TRBJ2-1,ASSQERLASSYNAQF
TRBV15,TRBJ2-3,ATSSGRSDTQY
TRBV11-2,TRBJ2-7,ASSAIIGEQY
TRBV3-1,TRBJ2-7,ASSPFGRTSSYEQY
TRBV5-1,TRBJ2-1,ASSSSGRYF
TRBV20-1,TRBJ2-1,SAIPGTSGKNEQF
TRBV7-9,TRBJ1-1,ASSLVTGTEAF
TRBV12-3/TRBV12-4,TRBJ2-1,ASSPRNEQF
TRBV29-1,TRBJ1-1,SVPRGAGGNTEAF
TRBV13,TRBJ2-7,ASSSADEDYEQY
TRBV6-2/TRBV6-3,TRBJ2-1,ASTMGGRQF
TRBV9,TRBJ1-2,ASSVGGQGRGYHG
TRBV29-1,TRBJ2-7,SAVRGTNEQY
TRBV5-1,TRBJ1-2,ASSSRTQGLYGYT